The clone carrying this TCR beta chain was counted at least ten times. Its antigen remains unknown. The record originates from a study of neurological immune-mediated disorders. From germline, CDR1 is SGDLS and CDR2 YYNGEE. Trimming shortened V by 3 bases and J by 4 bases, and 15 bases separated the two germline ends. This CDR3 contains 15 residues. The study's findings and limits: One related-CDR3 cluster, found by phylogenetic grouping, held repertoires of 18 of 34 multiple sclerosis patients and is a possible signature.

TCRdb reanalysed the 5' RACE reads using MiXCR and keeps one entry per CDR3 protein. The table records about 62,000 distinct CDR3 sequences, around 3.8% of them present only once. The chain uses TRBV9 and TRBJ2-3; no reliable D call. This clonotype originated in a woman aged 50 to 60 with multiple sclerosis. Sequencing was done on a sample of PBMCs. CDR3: CASSGSSRVADTQYF. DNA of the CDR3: TGTGCCAGCAGCGGCAGTAGTCGGGTCGCAGATACGCAGTATTTT.